This record covers a single TCR beta chain. Its target is not known. Assay: immunoSEQ multiplex PCR; the TCRdb copy retains only in-frame clones and omits some. The table shows fewer than 95,000 clones, with about 95% occurring only once. This record comes from a study of cytomegalovirus exposure and HLA in healthy donors. Study-level findings and limits: High sensitivity and specificity were reportedly achieved when the classifier diagnosed cytomegalovirus status. The investigators catalogued some 160 TCR beta chains as cytomegalovirus-associated.

The germline CDR1 and CDR2 sequences are SGHNT and YENEEA. This CDR3 has 17 residues. Trimming took 6 bases from V and 4 from J; bases not matched to a gene: 10. Among the 120 subjects of the validation cohort, separate from the roughly 700-subject first cohort, were the donors. The V and J genes are TRBV11-3 and TRBJ2-3, with 13 bases matching TRBD2. The origin of this receptor is a woman younger than 35 in good health and CMV-seronegative. Source material: PBMCs. The CDR3 coding sequence is TGTGCCAGCAGTGTTACCGGGACTAGCGGGGTTGCAGATACGCAGTATTTT. Translation: CASSVTGTSGVADTQYF.